Listed below are T cell receptor beta chains from one sample, sequenced in a study of T cell responses to AZD1222 COVID-19 vaccine. Generated by immunoSEQ multiplex PCR, the TCRdb table keeps only in-frame clones and is missing some. The sample lists 60,000 to 90,000 clones; about nine tenths were seen once. This specimen consisted of peripheral blood, obtained 28 days after the second AZD1222 dose. The receptors come from an adult who received the AZD1222 COVID-19 vaccine. The CDR3 runs from the conserved cysteine through the conserved F or W. The D gene is left open where the match is weak. The size entry is marked missing in some rows and otherwise reads once, few, many or a size class.

V gene	J gene	D gene	clone size	CDR3 protein	CDR3 DNA
TRBV28	TRBJ1-1	TRBD1	NA	CASQNLRQGEAAFF	TGTGCCAGCCAAAATCTCAGACAGGGGGAGGCGGCTTTCTTT
TRBV19	TRBJ1-6	NA	NA	CASSTGLNSPLHF	TGTGCCAGTAGTACAGGGCTTAATTCACCCCTCCACTTT
TRBV30	TRBJ1-4	NA	NA	CAWSVKGSTNEKLFF	TGTGCCTGGAGTGTAAAGGGTTCAACTAATGAAAAACTGTTTTTT
TRBV2	TRBJ1-1	NA	NA	CASSPRIMNTEAFF	TGTGCCAGCAGCCCCCGTATCATGAACACTGAAGCTTTCTTT
TRBV3-1/TRBV3-2	TRBJ1-1	NA	NA	CASSQGVRTEAFF	TGTGCCAGCAGCCAAGGGGTGAGGACTGAAGCTTTCTTT
TRBV11-2	TRBJ1-1	NA	NA	CASSLGSGGEAFF	TGTGCCAGCAGCTTAGGTTCGGGCGGGGAAGCTTTCTTT
TRBV19	TRBJ1-1	TRBD1	NA	CASKALDSGGWDTEAFF	TGTGCCAGTAAGGCCCTGGACTCAGGGGGATGGGACACTGAAGCTTTCTTT
TRBV4-1	TRBJ1-3	TRBD1	NA	CASRRGTDSGNTIYF	TGCGCCAGCAGACGCGGGACAGACTCTGGAAACACCATATATTTT
TRBV7-3	TRBJ2-7	NA	NA	CASSLGFGSSYEQYF	TGTGCCAGCAGCTTGGGTTTCGGCAGCTCCTACGAGCAGTACTTC
TRBV28	TRBJ1-1	TRBD1	NA	CASGGPGQGFTEAFF	TGTGCCAGCGGGGGCCCGGGACAGGGGTTTACTGAAGCTTTCTTT
TRBV6-5	TRBJ1-1	NA	NA	CASSYSMVVGTEAFF	TGTGCCAGCAGTTACTCCATGGTTGTTGGCACTGAAGCTTTCTTT
TRBV5-1	TRBJ2-7	NA	NA	CASSLVTDAYEQYF	TGCGCCAGCAGCTTGGTTACAGATGCCTACGAGCAGTACTTC
TRBV12-3/TRBV12-4	TRBJ1-2	NA	few	CASRPQGLTGYTF	TGTGCCAGCAGACCGCAGGGGCTGACTGGCTACACCTTC
TRBV5-1	TRBJ2-1	NA	NA	CASSLGGGLYNEQFF	TGCGCCAGCAGCTTGGGCGGGGGCTTATACAATGAGCAGTTCTTC
TRBV30	TRBJ2-7	TRBD1	NA	CAWMKQGIDEQYF	TGTGCCTGGATGAAACAGGGGATCGACGAGCAGTACTTC
TRBV12-3/TRBV12-4	TRBJ2-7	NA	NA	CASTKGGEYEQYF	TGTGCCAGCACCAAGGGGGGGGAATACGAGCAGTACTTC
TRBV7-3	TRBJ1-1	NA	NA	CASSSGPDTEAFF	TGTGCCAGCAGCTCTGGACCGGACACTGAAGCTTTCTTT
TRBV7-2	TRBJ2-3	NA	once	CASSLALDTQYF	TGTGCCAGCAGCTTAGCCCTAGATACGCAGTATTTT
TRBV7-8	TRBJ2-5	NA	NA	CASSYVYTRETQYF	TGTGCCAGCAGCTACGTTTATACAAGGGAGACCCAGTACTTC
TRBV2	TRBJ2-3	NA	NA	CASSEEALTDTQYF	TGTGCCAGCAGTGAAGAGGCCCTCACAGATACGCAGTATTTT
TRBV5-5	TRBJ1-5	NA	NA	CASSFNPIGQPQHF	TGTGCCAGCAGCTTTAACCCTATTGGACAGCCCCAGCATTTT
TRBV5-5	TRBJ1-4	TRBD1	once	CASSLLQGANEKLFF	TGTGCCAGCAGCTTACTACAGGGGGCTAATGAAAAACTGTTTTTT
TRBV5-1	TRBJ2-3	NA	NA	CASSLMGMTDTQYF	TGCGCCAGCAGCCTGATGGGAATGACAGATACGCAGTATTTT
TRBV5-1	TRBJ1-5	NA	once	CASSLMGRDQPQHF	TGCGCCAGCAGCTTAATGGGGCGCGATCAGCCCCAGCATTTT
TRBV30	TRBJ1-3	NA	NA	CAWGGTPKSTIYF	TGTGCCTGGGGCGGGACACCCAAGAGCACCATATATTTT
TRBV19	TRBJ2-3	NA	once	CASSGLTDTQYF	TGTGCCAGTAGCGGGCTCACAGATACGCAGTATTTT
TRBV5-6	TRBJ1-2	NA	NA	CASTNSGYGYTF	TGTGCCAGCACGAACAGTGGCTATGGCTACACCTTC
TRBV15	TRBJ2-7	NA	NA	CATSRTGGTYEQYF	TGTGCCACCAGCAGGACTGGGGGAACCTACGAGCAGTACTTC
TRBV12-5	TRBJ2-7	NA	once	CASGLHLSYEQYF	TGTGCTAGTGGTTTGCACCTCTCCTACGAGCAGTACTTC
TRBV6-5	TRBJ2-2	NA	NA	CASCQTLSGELFF	TGTGCCAGCTGTCAGACACTATCCGGGGAGCTGTTTTTT
TRBV7-2	TRBJ1-6	NA	once	CASSLFGTVNSPLHF	TGTGCCAGCAGCTTATTCGGTACCGTTAATTCACCCCTCCACTTT
TRBV7-2	TRBJ1-2	NA	NA	CASSLTQGPGYGYTF	TGTGCCAGCAGCTTAACACAGGGACCTGGGTATGGCTACACCTTC
TRBV11-3	TRBJ2-5	NA	once	CASSGGAGETQYF	TGTGCCAGCAGCGGGGGGGCCGGGGAGACCCAGTACTTC
TRBV11-2	TRBJ2-2	NA	NA	CASSFLARRGTGELFF	TGTGCCAGCAGCTTTTTGGCCCGCCGGGGCACCGGGGAGCTGTTTTTT
TRBV28	TRBJ1-5	NA	NA	CASKMGSNSNQPQHF	TGTGCCAGCAAAATGGGCAGCAATAGCAATCAGCCCCAGCATTTT
TRBV3-1/TRBV3-2	TRBJ2-5	NA	NA	CASSQGSVQETQYF	TGTGCCAGCAGCCAAGGGAGCGTCCAAGAGACCCAGTACTTC
TRBV13	TRBJ1-2	TRBD1	NA	CASSGDRGLHGYTF	TGTGCCAGCAGCGGAGACAGGGGGCTACATGGCTACACCTTC
TRBV30	TRBJ2-1	NA	once	CAWDPGLGGFF	TGTGCCTGGGATCCGGGACTGGGCGGGTTCTTC
TRBV7-9	TRBJ1-2	NA	NA	CASTQLGTDYGYTF	TGTGCCAGCACCCAACTCGGGACTGACTATGGCTACACCTTC
TRBV7-9	TRBJ1-5	NA	many	CASSRGGGNQPQHF	TGTGCCAGCAGCCGAGGGGGAGGCAATCAGCCCCAGCATTTT